The clone carrying this T cell receptor beta chain was detected only once. Data came from immunoSEQ multiplex PCR; TCRdb stores just in-frame clones and leaves some out. The profile shows approximately 320,000 clones, around 90% of them singletons. This CDR3 is built from 16 residues. Unmatched junction bases numbered 11, after V lost 5 bases and J lost 4 bases. Germline CDR1 reads SGHNT; CDR2 reads YENEEA. The data belong to a study of blood T cell repertoires in COVID-19. The chain joins TRBV11-3 to TRBJ2-3; 8 bases map to TRBD1. The receptor comes from a woman between 18 and 30 years old who had recovered from COVID-19. The source material was PBMCs or T cells enriched from blood (not recorded which). The CDR3 sequence: CASSNGGAGGADTQYF. The CDR3, as DNA: TGTGCCAGCAGCAACGGAGGGGCAGGGGGCGCAGATACGCAGTATTTT.